The 9 T cell receptor beta chains in this list originate from one sample, sequenced in a study of blood T cell repertoires in COVID-19. The assay was immunoSEQ multiplex PCR, and TCRdb's table has in-frame clones only and misses some. The sample contains more than 110,000 clones, more than 70% of which appear only once. Sequenced sample: peripheral blood. Every receptor here comes from a man in his forties or fifties with active or convalescent COVID-19.

The chain recombines TRBV6-6 with TRBJ1-1; perhaps TRBD1 as D (5 bases). With 6 bases removed from V and 2 bases from J, the gap between germline ends came to 10 bases. This CDR3 spans 13 amino acids. Germline CDR1 is MNHNY and CDR2 is SVGAGI (reference sequence). In DNA form, the CDR3 reads TGTGCCAGCAGCTCACAGGAAAACACTGAAGCTTTCTTT. Its translation: CASSSQENTEAFF.

The chain recombines TRBV7-9 with TRBJ2-1, with 7 bases aligning to TRBD2. CDR1 and CDR2 from the germline V gene are SEHNR and FQNEAQ (reference sequence). The CDR3 consists of 16 residues. The trim removed 5 bases at V and 1 base at J, leaving 8 bases unmatched. CDR3 coding DNA: TGTGCCAGCAGCCCCCCCGGCGGGGGATCCTACAATGAGCAGTTCTTC. Encoded protein: CASSPPGGGSYNEQFF. The whole variable domain, remainder taken from reference TRBV7-9 and TRBJ2-1, is DTGVSQNPRHKITKRGQNVTFRCDPISEHNRLYWYRQTLGQGPEFLTYFQNEAQLEKSRLLSDRFSAERPKGSFSTLEIQRTEQGDSAMYLCASSPPGGGSYNEQFFGPGTRLTVL.

V usage is TRBV12-3 or TRBV12-4 and J usage is TRBJ2-5, with a weak D call TRBD1 (5 bases). V was trimmed by 7 bases and J by 4 bases, leaving 7 bases between them. There are 11 residues in the CDR3. The CDR3 region is CASTRGETQYF. The CDR3, as DNA: TGTGCCAGCACTAGGGGAGAGACCCAGTACTTC.

This chain connects TRBV6-4 to TRBJ2-1, with 8 bases that match TRBD1. Germline V CDR1 and CDR2: MRHNA, SNTAGT. The CDR3 contains 14 residues. V was pared by 5 bases and J by 0 bases, with 0 bases of the junction left unmatched. The CDR3 loop reads CASSTGGSYNEQFF. The CDR3 coding sequence is TGTGCCAGCAGTACAGGGGGCTCCTACAATGAGCAGTTCTTC.

The chain employs TRBV19 and TRBJ2-2; 9 positions match TRBD1. V lost 6 bases to trimming and J lost 4 bases; unmatched junction nucleotides: 9. The germline gives CDR1 LNHDA, CDR2 SQIVND (reference sequence). This CDR3 contains 16 residues. The CDR3 DNA follows: TGTGCCAGTAGGCGTCCGGGACAGGGTGCCACCGGGGAGCTGTTTTTT. Protein sequence: CASRRPGQGATGELFF. The variable domain in full, completed from reference TRBV19 and TRBJ2-2, reads DGGITQSPKYLFRKEGQNVTLSCEQNLNHDAMYWYRQDPGQGLRLIYYSQIVNDFQKGDIAEGYSVSREKKESFPLTVTSAQKNPTAFYLCASRRPGQGATGELFFGEGSRLTVL.

The chain has TRBV24-1 and TRBJ1-5; D gene uncertain. V shed 0 bases and J shed 16 bases, with 12 bases lying between them. The germline CDR1 and CDR2 sequences are KGHDR and SFDVKD. CDR3 length equals 12 residues. CDR3 DNA sequence: TGTGCCACCAGTGATTTGCTGGGCAGGCAACATTTT. Amino acid sequence: CATSDLLGRQHF.

The rearrangement uses TRBV7-6 and TRBJ2-2; 14 bases align to TRBD2. The germline gives CDR1 SGHVS, CDR2 FNYEAQ. The CDR3 runs 18 residues. The trim removed 5 bases at V and 2 bases at J, leaving 7 bases unmatched. The CDR3 region is CASSTGTSGSRNTGELFF. The CDR3 DNA reads as TGTGCCAGCAGCACTGGGACTAGCGGGAGTAGAAACACCGGGGAGCTGTTTTTT.

This chain links TRBV6-5 with TRBJ2-3; 7 nucleotides match TRBD2. CDR3 length: 14 amino acids. Germline V gene lookup returns CDR1 MNHEY and CDR2 SVGAGI. V was clipped by 10 bases and J by 6 bases; unmatched bases: 13. The CDR3 is CATRRGFGSDTQYF. CDR3 coding DNA: TGTGCCACCCGGCGGGGGTTCGGGTCGGATACGCAGTATTTT.

V usage is TRBV2 and J usage is TRBJ2-7; possible D gene TRBD1, 6 bases. V was trimmed by 11 bases and J by 0 bases, leaving 17 bases between them. The germline gives CDR1 SNHLY, CDR2 FYNNEI. The CDR3 is made up of 14 amino acids. The CDR3 loop is CASLPGHTSYEQYF. The CDR3 DNA reads TGTGCCTCCCTTCCGGGACACACCTCCTACGAGCAGTACTTC.